The 22 T cell receptor beta chains below come from one sample, sequenced in a study of blood T cell repertoires in COVID-19. Clones were sequenced by immunoSEQ multiplex PCR, and TCRdb holds only the in-frame ones, with some missing. The profile shows about 110,000 clones, roughly nine tenths of them singletons. The specimen sequenced was peripheral blood. The receptors were gathered from a middle-aged man with acute or convalescent COVID-19.

The rearrangement links TRBV14 to TRBJ2-6; no reliable D call. Trimming pared 0 bases from V and 0 bases from J, leaving 12 bases between. In germline, CDR1 is SGHDN, CDR2 FVKESK. The CDR3 is 18 amino acids. CDR3 in amino acids: CASSQDTYSRSGANVLTF. The CDR3 bases are TGTGCCAGCAGCCAAGATACGTACAGCCGCTCTGGGGCCAACGTCCTGACTTTC.

The chain has TRBV11-2 and TRBJ1-5, with 7 bases identical to TRBD1. The germline V gene encodes CDR1 SGHAT and CDR2 FQNNGV. The ends lost 6 bases at V and 0 bases at J; junction bases unmatched: 5. The CDR3 sequence is 15 residues long. CDR3 in DNA: TGTGCCAGCAGTTCGGGGACAGTTAGCAATCAGCCCCAGCATTTT. Its translation: CASSSGTVSNQPQHF.

V usage is TRBV4-3 and J usage is TRBJ2-7; a possible D gene is TRBD1 (6 bases). The germline V gene has CDR1 LGHNA and CDR2 YSLEER. The V and J ends lost 0 bases and 2 bases respectively, with 14 bases between them. This CDR3 is built from 16 residues. In DNA form, the CDR3 reads TGCGCCAGCAGCCAAGATGCCAGGGGAAGAACCTACGAGCAGTACTTC. It yields the protein CASSQDARGRTYEQYF.

The rearrangement uses TRBV25-1 and TRBJ1-5, with D unclear. The germline V gene encodes CDR1 MGHDK and CDR2 SYGVNS. Deletions cut 1 base from V and 2 bases from J, with 6 bases between. The CDR3 is 14 residues long. CDR3 residues: CASSESRGNQPQHF. CDR3 DNA sequence: TGTGCCAGCAGTGAATCCCGGGGCAATCAGCCCCAGCATTTT.

This clone appeared a few times. The rearrangement joins TRBV2 to TRBJ2-1; 7 bases map to TRBD1. CDR1 is SNHLY and CDR2 is FYNNEI in the germline V gene. Trimming removed 4 bases from V and 9 bases from J; junction bases left unmatched: 6. The CDR3 runs to 13 residues. CDR3 nucleotide sequence: TGTGCCAGCAGTGCTCAGACAGGGATTGAGCAGTTCTTC. Its protein is CASSAQTGIEQFF.

The chain uses TRBV19 and TRBJ1-1, with D maybe TRBD1 (6 bases). Germline V gene sequence: CDR1 LNHDA, CDR2 SQIVND (reference sequence). CDR3 length: 17 amino acids. V shed 1 base and J shed 8 bases, with 23 bases lying between them. CDR3 region: CASSIGAGDYDTVEAFF. CDR3 bases: TGTGCCAGTAGTATAGGAGCAGGGGATTACGACACTGTGGAAGCTTTCTTT.

The rearrangement uses TRBV5-4 and TRBJ2-1; no clear D gene. Germline values: CDR1 SGHNT, CDR2 YYREEE (reference sequence). Trimming removed 0 bases from V and 1 base from J, with 11 bases in between. The CDR3 has 16 amino acids. The CDR3 sequence: CASSLAGGASYNEQFF. The CDR3 DNA follows: TGTGCCAGCAGCTTGGCCGGTGGAGCTTCCTACAATGAGCAGTTCTTC.

This sequence joins TRBV27 and TRBJ2-2; 8 bases map to TRBD1. This CDR3 contains 18 residues. CDR1 is MNHEY and CDR2 is SMNVEV in the germline V gene (reference sequence). V gave up 3 bases and J gave up 2 bases; unmatched junction bases: 11. CDR3 sequence: CASSLNPQGVLNTGELFF. The CDR3 DNA reads TGTGCCAGCAGTTTGAACCCACAGGGGGTGTTAAACACCGGGGAGCTGTTTTTT.

This clone was picked up one time. The V and J genes are TRBV29-1 and TRBJ2-5; a possible D gene is TRBD2 (5 bases). Germline V lookup: CDR1 SQVTM, CDR2 ANQGSEA. The CDR3 length is 15 residues. The V gene lost 6 bases and the J gene lost 4 bases, with 21 bases spanning the gap. The CDR3 DNA sequence: TGCAGCGTGGACCCCGTACGGGTAGCGCGAGAGACCCAGTACTTC. This encodes CSVDPVRVARETQYF.

The chain couples TRBV12-3 or TRBV12-4 to TRBJ1-2; unclear D gene. The CDR3 has 13 residues. V dropped 1 base and J dropped 5 bases, with 8 bases sitting between them. The CDR3 spells CASSLEGRYGYTF. The CDR3 nucleotides read TGTGCCAGCAGTTTAGAAGGGAGATATGGCTACACCTTC.

The chain is built from TRBV7-9 and TRBJ2-1; perhaps TRBD2 as D (7 bases). Germline V gene data show CDR1 as SEHNR and CDR2 as FQNEAQ (reference sequence). The CDR3 length is 16 residues. V gave up 7 bases and J gave up 5 bases, with 21 bases separating them. The chain's CDR3 is CASILPGGRVHNEQFF. The CDR3 DNA is TGTGCCAGCATCCTCCCCGGGGGGCGCGTCCACAATGAGCAGTTCTTC. The entire variable domain, with the rest obtained from reference TRBV7-9 and TRBJ2-1, is as follows: DTGVSQNPRHKITKRGQNVTFRCDPISEHNRLYWYRQTLGQGPEFLTYFQNEAQLEKSRLLSDRFSAERPKGSFSTLEIQRTEQGDSAMYLCASILPGGRVHNEQFFGPGTRLTVL.

The chain employs TRBV9 and TRBJ1-1; 10 positions match TRBD1. Germline V CDR1 and CDR2: SGDLS, YYNGEE. Trimming took 4 bases from V and 6 from J; bases not matched to a gene: 12. This CDR3 is built from 16 residues. For the CDR3, the DNA is TGTGCCAGCAGCTCCCGGACAGGGGGTCTGGGAGCTGAAGCTTTCTTT. Translating gives CASSSRTGGLGAEAFF.

The rearrangement joins TRBV9 to TRBJ1-5, with 7 bases that match TRBD1. The V gene end was trimmed by 0 bases and the J gene end by 4 bases; junction bases not matched to a gene: 4. This CDR3 has 15 residues. Per germline, CDR1 SGDLS and CDR2 YYNGEE. CDR3 loop: CASSVDPGGNQPQHF. The CDR3 DNA reads TGTGCCAGCAGCGTAGATCCAGGGGGGAATCAGCCCCAGCATTTT.

This clone has just a few counts. V gene TRBV7-2 combines with J gene TRBJ1-5; a possible D gene is TRBD1 (6 bases). Germline CDR1 reads SGHTA; CDR2 reads FQGNSA. The CDR3 contains 15 residues. The V end was cut by 3 bases, the J end by 2 bases, with 11 bases between. The chain's CDR3 is CASSFQGTGNQPQHF. The DNA for the CDR3 is TGTGCCAGCAGCTTTCAGGGGACGGGCAATCAGCCCCAGCATTTT.

This chain connects TRBV7-2 to TRBJ1-5, with D maybe TRBD1 (5 bases). The CDR3 extends over 15 amino acids. V was trimmed by 3 bases and J by 3 bases, leaving 12 bases between them. Germline-derived CDR1 and CDR2 are SGHTA and FQGNSA. The CDR3 is CASSFQGSFNQPQHF. The CDR3, as DNA: TGTGCCAGCAGCTTTCAGGGCAGCTTCAATCAGCCCCAGCATTTT.

The chain couples TRBV29-1 to TRBJ1-1; TRBD1 aligns across 12 bases. With V trimmed by 8 bases and J by 6 bases, 7 bases remained unmatched. The germline CDR1 and CDR2 sequences are SQVTM and ANQGSEA. The CDR3 contains 13 residues. CDR3 coding DNA: TGCAGCTCTCCGGGACAGGGGGCATCTGAAGCTTTCTTT. Its protein product is CSSPGQGASEAFF.

The chain couples TRBV7-2 to TRBJ1-5; D is ambiguous. Between the trimmed V and J ends, which lost 0 bases and 5 bases, there was a span of 5 bases. CDR3 length: 13 amino acids. The germline gives CDR1 SGHTA, CDR2 FQGNSA. CDR3 in amino acids: CASSLALYQPQHF. CDR3 DNA: TGTGCCAGCAGCTTAGCTCTTTATCAGCCCCAGCATTTT.

CDR3: CASSSTGSYGYTF. CDR3 coding DNA: TGTGCCAGCAGTTCCACAGGGTCATATGGCTACACCTTC. The chain combines TRBV6-2 or TRBV6-3 with TRBJ1-2; tentatively, D is TRBD1 (6 bases). This CDR3 spans 13 amino acids. V gave up 4 bases and J gave up 5 bases, with 11 bases separating them. CDR1 is MNHEY and CDR2 is SVGEGT in the germline V gene.

The chain carries TRBV6-2 or TRBV6-3 and TRBJ1-5; 7 positions match TRBD1. Germline V gives CDR1 MNHEY, CDR2 SVGEGT. The CDR3 consists of 14 residues. V lost 5 bases and J lost 9; bases outside the gene matches: 10. The CDR3 nucleotides are TGTGCCAGCAGTCGGGACAGCCAAGATCGGCCCCAGCATTTT. Its protein product is CASSRDSQDRPQHF.

The chain combines TRBV5-1 with TRBJ2-1; 9 bases are a match to TRBD1. The V gene's germline CDR1 is SGHRS and CDR2 YFSETQ. J gave up 9 bases and V 4 bases, and 8 bases lay outside the gene matches. The CDR3 spans 14 residues. The CDR3 loop reads CASSVQGAGGEQFF. The CDR3 bases are TGCGCCAGCAGCGTACAGGGGGCGGGCGGTGAGCAGTTCTTC.

This chain connects TRBV5-1 to TRBJ2-1; TRBD2 aligns across 13 bases. From germline, CDR1 is SGHRS and CDR2 YFSETQ. Losses at the gene ends were 2 bases for V and 9 bases for J; bases not matched to a gene: 5. This CDR3 is built from 15 residues. The CDR3 spells CASSFTSGRVTEQFF. The DNA for the CDR3 is TGCGCCAGCAGCTTTACTAGCGGGAGGGTTACTGAGCAGTTCTTC.

The chain recombines TRBV29-1 with TRBJ2-5, with TRBD2 identical over 7 bases. CDR1 and CDR2 from the germline V gene are SQVTM and ANQGSEA. This CDR3 spans 14 amino acids. The V and J ends lost 4 bases and 0 bases, in that order; junction bases with no gene match: 5. The CDR3 DNA is TGCAGCGTTGTCCGTCTAGCGGACCAAGAGACCCAGTACTTC. It encodes CSVVRLADQETQYF.